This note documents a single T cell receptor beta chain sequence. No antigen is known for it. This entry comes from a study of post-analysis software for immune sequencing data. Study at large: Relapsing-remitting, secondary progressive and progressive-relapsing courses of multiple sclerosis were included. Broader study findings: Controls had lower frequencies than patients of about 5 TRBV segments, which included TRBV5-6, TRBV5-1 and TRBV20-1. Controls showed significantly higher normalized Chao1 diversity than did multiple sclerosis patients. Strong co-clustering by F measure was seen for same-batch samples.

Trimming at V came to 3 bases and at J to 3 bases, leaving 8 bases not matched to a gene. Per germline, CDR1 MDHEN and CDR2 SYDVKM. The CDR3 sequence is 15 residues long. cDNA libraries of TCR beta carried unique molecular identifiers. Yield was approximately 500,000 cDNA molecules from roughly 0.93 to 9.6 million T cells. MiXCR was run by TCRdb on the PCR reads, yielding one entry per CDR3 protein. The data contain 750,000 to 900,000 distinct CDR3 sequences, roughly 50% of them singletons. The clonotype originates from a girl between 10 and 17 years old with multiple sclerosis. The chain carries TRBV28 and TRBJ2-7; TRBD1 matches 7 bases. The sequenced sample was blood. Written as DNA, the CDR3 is TGTGCCAGCAGTTTCACAAAGACAGGGAGCTACGAGCAGTACTTC. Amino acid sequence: CASSFTKTGSYEQYF.